A single sample gave rise to the 19 T cell receptor beta chains below, sequenced in a study of blood T cell repertoires in COVID-19. TCRdb's copy holds only in-frame clones and misses some; the assay was immunoSEQ multiplex PCR. The sample includes 35,000 to 50,000 clones, approximately 85% of them seen just once. Sequencing used peripheral blood. The receptors derive from a human donor in a cohort sampled during active COVID-19.

This chain uses TRBV6-5 with TRBJ2-3, with 10 bases aligning to TRBD2. The germline gives CDR1 MNHEY, CDR2 SVGAGI. The length of the CDR3 is 15 residues. The V segment lost 4 bases and the J segment 5 bases; nucleotides outside the gene matches: 6. CDR3 sequence (DNA): TGTGCCAGCAGTTTGGTAGCGGGGGGTGAAGATACGCAGTATTTT. Amino acids: CASSLVAGGEDTQYF.

The chain uses TRBV7-9 and TRBJ1-6; D unclear. The V gene lost 5 bases and the J gene lost 6 bases, with 14 bases spanning the gap. CDR1 and CDR2 (germline): SEHNR, FQNEAQ (reference sequence). The CDR3 length is 15 residues. This CDR3 reads CASSLSGRLNSPLHF. The DNA of the CDR3 is TGTGCCAGCAGCCTCTCCGGGAGACTTAATTCACCCCTCCACTTT.

The chain couples TRBV5-6 to TRBJ2-5, with 8 nucleotides matching TRBD1. Losses at the gene ends were 3 bases for V and 4 bases for J; bases not matched to a gene: 5. The germline CDR1 and CDR2 sequences are SGHDT and YYEEEE. CDR3 length: 14 amino acids. CDR3 nucleotide sequence: TGTGCCAGCAGCTGGACAGGGCTGGGAGAGACCCAGTACTTC. This sequence encodes CASSWTGLGETQYF.

V is TRBV7-8 and J is TRBJ1-6; D not resolved. Looked up from germline, CDR1 is SGHVS and CDR2 is FQNEAQ. CDR3 length: 13 residues. V was pared by 3 bases and J by 10 bases, with 10 bases between. The CDR3 sequence: CASSLGGRSPLHF. Here the CDR3 DNA reads TGTGCCAGCAGCTTGGGAGGGCGGTCACCCCTCCACTTT.

V and J are TRBV29-1 and TRBJ2-3, with D unresolved. There are 14 residues in the CDR3. In germline, CDR1 is SQVTM, CDR2 ANQGSEA. Trimming cost V 3 bases and J 0 bases, with 10 bases left between them. Here the CDR3 reads CSVETGSSTDTQYF. DNA of the CDR3: TGCAGCGTTGAGACCGGGTCTAGCACAGATACGCAGTATTTT.

This chain links TRBV18 with TRBJ1-3, with D maybe TRBD1 (6 bases). V lost 3 bases, J lost 0 bases, and 15 bases lay in between. Germline V gives CDR1 KGHSH, CDR2 LQKENI. The CDR3 is made up of 17 amino acids. The CDR3 sequence is CASSPSLTGRSGNTIYF. CDR3 coding DNA: TGTGCCAGCTCACCTTCTCTGACAGGCCGCTCTGGAAACACCATATATTTT. Complete variable domain (other parts from reference TRBV18 and TRBJ1-3): NAGVMQNPRHLVRRRGQEARLRCSPMKGHSHVYWYRQLPEEGLKFMVYLQKENIIDESGMPKERFSAEFPKEGPSILRIQQVVRGDSAAYFCASSPSLTGRSGNTIYFGEGSWLTVV.

J is TRBJ1-1 and V is TRBV5-6; D is ambiguous. V was pared by 0 bases and J by 4 bases, with 7 bases between. Germline CDR1 SGHDT, CDR2 YYEEEE. CDR3 length: 13 amino acids. CDR3 amino acids: CASSLVGSTEAFF. CDR3 DNA sequence: TGTGCCAGCAGCTTGGTGGGGAGCACTGAAGCTTTCTTT.

The genes are TRBV2 and TRBJ1-5; D is unresolved. The V gene's germline CDR1 is SNHLY and CDR2 FYNNEI. Trimming stripped 2 bases from V and 2 bases from J, with 7 bases between. The CDR3 has 14 amino acids. The CDR3 bases are TGTGCCAGCAGTGAACCCGGGGGCAATCAGCCCCAGCATTTT. The encoded protein is CASSEPGGNQPQHF.

This clone appeared once. The chain carries TRBV10-1 and TRBJ2-5; 14 bases are a match to TRBD2. CDR3 length equals 15 residues. Per germline, CDR1 WNHNN and CDR2 SYGVQD (reference sequence). J was trimmed by 5 bases and V by 5 bases; bases with no gene match: 4. The CDR3, as DNA: TGCGCCAGCAGTCAGACTAGCGGGGGGGAGGAGACCCAGTACTTC. It yields the protein CASSQTSGGEETQYF.

This chain uses TRBV7-9 with TRBJ2-3; 7 bases are shared with TRBD2. Germline trimming cut 3 bases from V and 0 bases from J; bases unmatched to any gene: 6. CDR1 and CDR2 (germline): SEHNR, FQNEAQ (reference sequence). The CDR3 is made up of 16 amino acids. CDR3 sequence reads: CASSLVGTTSTDTQYF. DNA for the CDR3: TGTGCCAGCAGCTTGGTGGGGACTACGAGCACAGATACGCAGTATTTT.

This clone occurred a few times. J is TRBJ2-1 and V is TRBV9; 12 bases fit TRBD2. Germline values: CDR1 SGDLS, CDR2 YYNGEE. The V gene end was trimmed by 3 bases and the J gene end by 4 bases; junction bases not matched to a gene: 8. The CDR3 has 17 amino acids. The DNA of the CDR3 is TGTGCCAGCAGCGCGAATAGACTAGCGGGGGTGTACAATGAGCAGTTCTTC. As protein: CASSANRLAGVYNEQFF.

The rearrangement joins TRBV19 to TRBJ2-5; D gene unclear. The length of the CDR3 is 14 residues. V was trimmed by 7 bases and J by 5 bases, leaving 17 bases between them. The germline V gene has CDR1 LNHDA and CDR2 SQIVND (reference sequence). This CDR3 is CASTPSRSVETQYF. CDR3 bases: TGTGCCAGTACCCCCTCCCGGTCGGTGGAGACCCAGTACTTC.

This chain joins TRBV7-2 and TRBJ1-1; D not certain. The germline V gene encodes CDR1 SGHTA and CDR2 FQGNSA. This CDR3 has 18 amino acids. Trimming took off 2 bases at V and 4 bases at J, with 23 bases between the two ends. This chain's CDR3 is CASSLPPTDPFSGTEAFF. CDR3 DNA: TGTGCCAGCAGCTTACCCCCGACGGACCCTTTTAGCGGCACTGAAGCTTTCTTT.

The chain combines TRBV5-1 with TRBJ2-1; D not certain. The CDR3 is 13 amino acids. Germline CDR1 reads SGHRS; CDR2 reads YFSETQ. The V end lost 0 bases, the J end lost 5 bases, and 6 bases lay between the germline ends. The CDR3 is CASSLGAHNEQFF. In DNA, the CDR3 is TGCGCCAGCAGCTTGGGCGCCCACAATGAGCAGTTCTTC.

The CDR3 is CASSPAGQARNSPLHF. Written as DNA, the CDR3 is TGTGCCAGCAGCCCGGCAGGACAGGCCCGGAATTCACCCCTCCACTTT. The rearrangement joins TRBV14 to TRBJ1-6; 7 positions match TRBD1. CDR1 is SGHDN, CDR2 FVKESK, per germline. The junction had 10 bases not matched to a gene; V was cut back by 4 bases and J by 7 bases. The CDR3 has 16 residues.

This chain uses TRBV7-3 with TRBJ2-3, with 9 bases identical to TRBD2. The CDR3 spans 15 residues. V lost 6 bases to trimming and J lost 5 bases; unmatched junction nucleotides: 9. Germline CDR1 and CDR2: SGHTA and FQGTGA. CDR3 amino acids: CASSSGGPARDTQYF. CDR3 nucleotide sequence: TGTGCCAGCAGTAGCGGGGGCCCCGCACGAGATACGCAGTATTTT.

The chain carries TRBV11-3 and TRBJ1-1, with a possible D match to TRBD1 (6 bases). The CDR3 is 15 amino acids. Germline V CDR1 and CDR2: SGHNT, YENEEA. V was cut by 5 bases and J by 0 bases, with 13 bases left in between. CDR3 residues: CASSLGGDLNTEAFF. CDR3 nucleotide sequence: TGTGCCAGCAGCCTAGGGGGGGATTTGAACACTGAAGCTTTCTTT.

The rearrangement uses TRBV10-1 and TRBJ1-1, with D perhaps matching TRBD1 (5 bases). The ends were cut back, 7 bases at V and 7 bases at J, with 19 bases in the middle. The length of the CDR3 is 14 residues. CDR1 is WNHNN, CDR2 SYGVQD, per germline (reference sequence). The CDR3 DNA follows: TGCGCCAGCACCCGCGGGGGACCGATTGTTGAAGCTTTCTTT. It translates to CASTRGGPIVEAFF.

Only a few counts were recorded for this clone. The V gene is TRBV10-3, the J gene TRBJ1-2; TRBD1 matches 10 bases. Germline CDR1 and CDR2: ENHRY and SYGVKD. V shed 3 bases and J 4 bases; nucleotides not matched to a gene: 8. This CDR3 region has 16 residues. The CDR3 DNA reads as TGTGCCATCAGTGACGTGACAGGGGGCAATGGCTATGGCTACACCTTC. This codes for CAISDVTGGNGYGYTF.